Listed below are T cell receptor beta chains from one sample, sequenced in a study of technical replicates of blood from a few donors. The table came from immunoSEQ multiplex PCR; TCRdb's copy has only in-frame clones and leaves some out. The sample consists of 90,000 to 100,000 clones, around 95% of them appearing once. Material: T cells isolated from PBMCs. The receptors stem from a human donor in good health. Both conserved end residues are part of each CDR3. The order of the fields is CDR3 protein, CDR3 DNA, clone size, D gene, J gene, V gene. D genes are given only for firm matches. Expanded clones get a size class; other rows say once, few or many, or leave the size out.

CASRLGDLNTEAFF TGTGCCAGCAGGCTGGGGGACTTAAACACTGAAGCTTTCTTT . . TRBJ1-1 TRBV6-1
CASSALSTTNEKLFF TGTGCCAGCAGTGCACTTAGTACAACTAATGAAAAACTGTTTTTT . . TRBJ1-4 TRBV28
CATKRALDSYNEQFF TGCGCCACAAAAAGAGCGCTTGACTCCTACAATGAGCAGTTCTTC . . TRBJ2-1 TRBV10-1
CASQSQTGDTEAFF TGTGCCAGCCAAAGCCAGACAGGGGACACTGAAGCTTTCTTT . TRBD1 TRBJ1-1 TRBV9
CASSPGTPSHFSGNTIYF TGTGCCAGCAGCCCGGGAACTCCATCTCACTTCTCTGGAAACACCATATATTTT . . TRBJ1-3 TRBV11-2
CASSISSGNGYTF TGTGCCAGTAGTATATCCTCAGGGAATGGCTACACCTTC . . TRBJ1-2 TRBV19
CASSLVDPSEAFF TGTGCCAGCAGCTTGGTAGATCCCTCTGAAGCTTTCTTT once . TRBJ1-1 TRBV5-4
CASSIGTGGSGANVLTF TGTGCCAGCAGTATTGGGACAGGGGGCTCTGGGGCCAACGTCCTGACTTTC . TRBD1 TRBJ2-6 TRBV27
CASSQGRGQNTEAFF TGCGCCAGCAGCCAGGGCAGAGGACAGAACACTGAAGCTTTCTTT . . TRBJ1-1 TRBV4-1
CASSLVAAGELFF TGTGCCAGCAGCTTGGTGGCGGCCGGGGAGCTGTTTTTT once . TRBJ2-2 TRBV7-9
CASSVGTQANYGYTF TGTGCCAGCAGCGTGGGGACACAAGCTAACTATGGCTACACCTTC few . TRBJ1-2 TRBV9
CASSQGQGLRSPLHF TGTGCCAGCAGCCAAGGGCAGGGGCTCAGATCACCCCTCCACTTT . . TRBJ1-6 TRBV4-2
CASSLPERGGYNEQFF TGTGCCAGCAGCTTGCCGGAGCGGGGGGGCTACAATGAGCAGTTCTTC . TRBD2 TRBJ2-1 TRBV7-6
CASSPTGVAGANVLTF TGTGCCAGCTCACCGACAGGAGTAGCTGGGGCCAACGTCCTGACTTTC once . TRBJ2-6 TRBV18
CASSSGPRGANEQFF TGTGCCAGCAGTTCGGGGCCCCGCGGGGCCAATGAGCAGTTCTTC . . TRBJ2-1 TRBV27
CASSSAGLNGYTF TGTGCCAGCAGCTCAGCGGGACTGAATGGCTACACCTTC . . TRBJ1-2 TRBV5-5
CASSQDMSGATSPLHF TGCGCCAGCAGCCAAGATATGTCAGGGGCTACTTCACCCCTCCACTTT . . TRBJ1-6 TRBV4-1
CASSLGGWAEAFF TGTGCCAGCAGCTTAGGAGGGTGGGCAGAAGCTTTCTTT . . TRBJ1-1 TRBV7-2
CASSLVGSDRGRLTEFF TGTGCCAGCAGCTTAGTAGGGTCGGACAGGGGGCGTCTGACGGAGTTCTTC . TRBD1 TRBJ2-1 TRBV11-2
CASTYFQTGSEQYF TGTGCCAGCACCTATTTTCAAACAGGGAGCGAGCAGTACTTC . . TRBJ2-7 TRBV6-6
CSVEIRTGSYEQYF TGCAGCGTTGAAATACGGACAGGCTCCTACGAGCAGTACTTC once TRBD1 TRBJ2-7 TRBV29-1
CASSGAPGNEQFF TGCGCCAGCAGTGGGGCTCCTGGGAATGAGCAGTTCTTC once . TRBJ2-1 TRBV10-1
CASRERGLGNQPQHF TGTGCCAGCAGAGAAAGGGGGCTGGGGAATCAGCCCCAGCATTTT . TRBD1 TRBJ1-5 TRBV2
CASSEATRDTEAFF TGTGCCAGCAGTGAAGCGACCAGGGACACTGAAGCTTTCTTT few . TRBJ1-1 TRBV6-1